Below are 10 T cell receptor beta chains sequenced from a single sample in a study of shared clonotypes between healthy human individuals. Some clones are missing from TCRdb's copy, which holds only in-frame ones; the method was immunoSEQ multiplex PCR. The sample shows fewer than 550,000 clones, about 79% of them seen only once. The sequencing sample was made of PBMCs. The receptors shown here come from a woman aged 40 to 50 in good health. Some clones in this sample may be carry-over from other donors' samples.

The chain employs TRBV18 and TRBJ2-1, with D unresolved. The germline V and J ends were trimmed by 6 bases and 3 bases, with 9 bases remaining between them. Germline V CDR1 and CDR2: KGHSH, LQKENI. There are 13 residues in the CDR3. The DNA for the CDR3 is TGTGCCAGCTCCCCAAAGGGCTACAATGAGCAGTTCTTC. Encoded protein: CASSPKGYNEQFF. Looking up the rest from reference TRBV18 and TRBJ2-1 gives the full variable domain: NAGVMQNPRHLVRRRGQEARLRCSPMKGHSHVYWYRQLPEEGLKFMVYLQKENIIDESGMPKERFSAEFPKEGPSILRIQQVVRGDSAAYFCASSPKGYNEQFFGPGTRLTVL.

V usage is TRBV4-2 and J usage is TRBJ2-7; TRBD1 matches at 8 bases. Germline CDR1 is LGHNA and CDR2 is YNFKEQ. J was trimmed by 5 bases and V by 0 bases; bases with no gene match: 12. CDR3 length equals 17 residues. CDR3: CASSQDPRDRTKDEQYF. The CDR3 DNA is TGTGCCAGCAGCCAAGATCCCCGGGACAGGACTAAGGACGAGCAGTACTTC.

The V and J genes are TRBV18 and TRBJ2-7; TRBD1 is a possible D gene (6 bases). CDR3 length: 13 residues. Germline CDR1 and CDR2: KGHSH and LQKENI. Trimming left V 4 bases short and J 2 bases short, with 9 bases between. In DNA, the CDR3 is TGTGCCAGCTCACGGGACATCCCCTACGAGCAGTACTTC. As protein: CASSRDIPYEQYF.

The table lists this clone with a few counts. The CDR3 protein is CASSSKMGPYEQYF. CDR3 nucleotide sequence: TGTGCCAGCAGCTCTAAGATGGGCCCCTACGAGCAGTACTTC. This rearrangement joins TRBV7-2 to TRBJ2-7; D unresolved. Per germline, CDR1 SGHTA and CDR2 FQGNSA. CDR3 length equals 14 residues. The V end lost 4 bases, the J end lost 2 bases, and 12 bases lay between the germline ends.

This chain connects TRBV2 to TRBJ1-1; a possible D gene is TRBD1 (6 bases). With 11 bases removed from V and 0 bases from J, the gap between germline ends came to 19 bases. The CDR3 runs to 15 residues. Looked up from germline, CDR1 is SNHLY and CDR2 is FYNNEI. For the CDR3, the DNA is TGTGCCGGAGAAACAGGGTATGGGGTGAACACTGAAGCTTTCTTT. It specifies CAGETGYGVNTEAFF.

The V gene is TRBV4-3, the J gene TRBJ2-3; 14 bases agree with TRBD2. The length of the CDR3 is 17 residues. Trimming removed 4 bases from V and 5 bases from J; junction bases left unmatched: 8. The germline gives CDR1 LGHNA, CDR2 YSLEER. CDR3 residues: CASSRMRGLAGEDTQYF. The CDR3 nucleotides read TGCGCCAGCAGCCGAATGAGGGGACTAGCGGGAGAAGATACGCAGTATTTT.

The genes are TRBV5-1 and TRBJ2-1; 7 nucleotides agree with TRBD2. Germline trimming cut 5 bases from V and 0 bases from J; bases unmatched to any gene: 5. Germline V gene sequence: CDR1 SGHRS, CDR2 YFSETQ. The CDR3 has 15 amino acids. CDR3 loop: CASRQREASYNEQFF. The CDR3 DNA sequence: TGCGCCAGCAGGCAGCGGGAAGCCTCCTACAATGAGCAGTTCTTC.

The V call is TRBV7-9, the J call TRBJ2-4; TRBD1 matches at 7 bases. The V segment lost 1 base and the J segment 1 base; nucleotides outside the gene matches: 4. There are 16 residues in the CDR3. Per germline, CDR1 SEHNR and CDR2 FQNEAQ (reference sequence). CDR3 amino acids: CASSLGDRVAKNIQYF. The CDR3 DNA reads TGTGCCAGCAGCTTAGGCGACAGGGTTGCCAAAAACATTCAGTACTTC.

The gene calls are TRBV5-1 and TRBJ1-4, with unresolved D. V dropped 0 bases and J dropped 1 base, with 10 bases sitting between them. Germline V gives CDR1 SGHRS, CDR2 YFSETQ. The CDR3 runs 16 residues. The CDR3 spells CASSLDAGLTNEKLFF. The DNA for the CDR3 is TGCGCCAGCAGCTTGGATGCGGGATTAACTAATGAAAAACTGTTTTTT.

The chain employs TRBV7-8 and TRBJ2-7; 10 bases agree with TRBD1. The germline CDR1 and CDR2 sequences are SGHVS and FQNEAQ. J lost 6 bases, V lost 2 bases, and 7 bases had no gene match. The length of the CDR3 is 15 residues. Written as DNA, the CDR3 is TGTGCCAGCAGCTTAATGGGACAGGGGACGTCCGAGCAGTACTTC. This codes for CASSLMGQGTSEQYF.